This passage covers 17 T cell receptor beta chains from one sample sequenced in a study of CD8 T cells in ankylosing spondylitis. TCRdb processed the 5' RACE reads anew with MiXCR; each CDR3 protein has one entry. The table lists roughly 120,000 distinct CDR3 sequences, roughly an eighth of them singletons. Sequenced input: blood, either unsorted or a sorted T cell fraction (not recorded which). The receptor source for this set is a female donor with ankylosing spondylitis or in good health (not recorded which).

This chain connects TRBV6-1 to TRBJ2-3; tentatively, D is TRBD1 or TRBD2 (5 bases each). This CDR3 spans 12 amino acids. V lost 2 bases and J 9 bases, leaving 9 bases between the germline ends. CDR1 and CDR2 (germline): MNHNS, SASEGT. The CDR3 DNA sequence: TGTGCCAGCAGTGAATTGAGGGGAACGCAGTATTTT. Encoded protein: CASSELRGTQYF.

This clonotype was observed at least ten times. The chain carries TRBV28 and TRBJ1-5; 11 positions match TRBD1. The CDR3 runs to 14 residues. CDR1 is MDHEN, CDR2 SYDVKM, per germline. Trimming at V came to 6 bases and at J to 5 bases, leaving 3 bases not matched to a gene. Written as DNA, the CDR3 is TGTGCCAGCAGGGGGACAGGGGGTGATCAGCCCCAGCATTTT. Translation gives CASRGTGGDQPQHF.

This clonotype has a count of ten or more. The V and J genes are TRBV9 and TRBJ2-1, with 8 bases that match TRBD2. Germline V lookup: CDR1 SGDLS, CDR2 YYNGEE. V was pared by 2 bases and J by 6 bases, with 10 bases of the junction left unmatched. This CDR3 has 16 residues. Here the CDR3 reads CASSVLSGGRSNEQFF. The CDR3 region has the DNA TGTGCCAGCAGCGTCCTCAGCGGGGGAAGGAGCAATGAGCAGTTCTTC.

The table lists this clonotype with many counts. This sequence joins TRBV12-3 or TRBV12-4 and TRBJ2-7; D call uncertain. Trimming stripped 5 bases from V and 2 bases from J, with 1 base between. CDR3 length: 10 amino acids. The CDR3 DNA sequence: TGTGCCAGCAGTACCTACGAGCAGTACTTC. The encoded protein is CASSTYEQYF.

This clonotype has a count of ten or more. The V and J genes are TRBV11-2 and TRBJ2-1, with D perhaps TRBD1 (6 bases). Trimming removed 5 bases from V and 0 bases from J, with 8 bases in between. The CDR3 runs 14 residues. The V gene's germline CDR1 is SGHAT and CDR2 FQNNGV. CDR3 region: CASSLRGSYNEQFF. CDR3 sequence (DNA): TGTGCCAGCAGCCTCAGGGGCTCCTACAATGAGCAGTTCTTC. The variable domain in full, completed from reference TRBV11-2 and TRBJ2-1, reads EAGVAQSPRYKIIEKRQSVAFWCNPISGHATLYWYQQILGQGPKLLIQFQNNGVVDDSQLPKDRFSAERLKGVDSTLKIQPAKLEDSAVYLCASSLRGSYNEQFFGPGTRLTVL.

This clonotype turned up a few times. The chain has TRBV5-1 and TRBJ1-4; D may be TRBD1 (5 bases). CDR3 length: 14 amino acids. Germline assignment: CDR1 SGHRS and CDR2 YFSETQ. V was pared by 4 bases and J by 8 bases, with 15 bases between. The CDR3 spells CASSLNHGDEKLFF. The CDR3 nucleotides read TGCGCCAGCAGCCTCAACCATGGGGACGAAAAACTGTTTTTT.

Ten or more counts support this clonotype. The chain uses TRBV7-2 and TRBJ1-5; no reliable D call. Trimming pared 5 bases from V and 3 bases from J, leaving 11 bases between. CDR3 size: 14 residues. Germline CDR1 is SGHTA and CDR2 is FQGNSA. Written as DNA, the CDR3 is TGTGCCAGCAGCCGCGTGGGGAACAATCAGCCCCAGCATTTT. Encoded protein: CASSRVGNNQPQHF.

This clonotype was seen at least ten times. The rearrangement uses TRBV12-3 or TRBV12-4 and TRBJ1-4, with TRBD1 matching over 9 bases. V lost 0 bases, J lost 8 bases, and 4 bases stayed unmatched. The CDR3 runs to 15 residues. For the CDR3, the DNA is TGTGCCAGCAGTTTAGCCGGGACAGGGAACGAAAAACTGTTTTTT. It specifies CASSLAGTGNEKLFF.

This clonotype was counted only a few times. The chain is built from TRBV6-1 and TRBJ2-2; no reliable D call. The V end was cut by 6 bases, the J end by 7 bases, with 12 bases between. This CDR3 comprises 13 residues. CDR1 MNHNS and CDR2 SASEGT come from the germline V gene. The CDR3 DNA is TGTGCCAGCAGCCTGATTCCCAACGGGGAGCTGTTTTTT. The encoded protein is CASSLIPNGELFF.

The gene calls are TRBV27 and TRBJ2-7, with a weak D call TRBD2 (5 bases). In germline, CDR1 is MNHEY, CDR2 SMNVEV (reference sequence). The V end was cut by 2 bases, the J end by 3 bases, with 14 bases between. The CDR3 has 15 amino acids. CDR3 loop: CASSLQFLGSYEQYF. In DNA form, the CDR3 reads TGTGCCAGCAGTTTACAATTCCTTGGGAGCTACGAGCAGTACTTC.

A few counts support this clonotype. This chain connects TRBV7-8 to TRBJ2-1; a possible D gene is TRBD1 (6 bases). The CDR3 has 13 residues. V was shortened by 5 bases and J by 11 bases, with 16 bases between the two germline ends. Looked up from germline, CDR1 is SGHVS and CDR2 is FQNEAQ. The CDR3 is CASSPGRGGQQFF. The CDR3 DNA reads TGTGCCAGCAGCCCCGGCAGGGGTGGTCAGCAGTTCTTC.

This clonotype was counted only a few times. DNA of the CDR3: TGTGCCATCACCTCAGTGGGGGGTCCCTCCTACAATGAGCAGTTCTTC. This sequence encodes CAITSVGGPSYNEQFF. The V gene is TRBV10-3, the J gene TRBJ2-1, with D maybe TRBD2 (6 bases). Trimming pared 7 bases from V and 0 bases from J, leaving 16 bases between. CDR3 size: 16 residues. The germline gives CDR1 ENHRY, CDR2 SYGVKD.

This clonotype was counted many times. The rearrangement uses TRBV12-3 or TRBV12-4 and TRBJ2-2, with unresolved D. This CDR3 contains 13 residues. V lost 6 bases and J lost 3, with 8 bases in between. The CDR3 reads CASRKSDTGELFF. CDR3 DNA sequence: TGTGCCAGCAGAAAATCAGACACCGGGGAGCTGTTTTTT.

This chain links TRBV15 with TRBJ2-5; 10 positions agree with TRBD2. Germline CDR1 is LNHNV and CDR2 is YYDKDF (reference sequence). The CDR3 is 17 residues long. V trimming: 2 bases; J trimming: 3 bases; junction bases outside the gene matches: 9. The CDR3: CATSRSRTSGAKETQYF. As DNA, the CDR3 is TGTGCCACCAGCAGATCCCGGACTAGCGGAGCCAAAGAGACCCAGTACTTC.

The V call is TRBV20-1, the J call TRBJ2-2; D may be TRBD1 (6 bases). The CDR3 consists of 15 residues. Looked up from germline, CDR1 is DFQATT and CDR2 is SNEGSKA (reference sequence). V lost 5 bases to trimming and J lost 2 bases, with 15 bases between them. This CDR3 is CSAVGAGTNTGELFF. CDR3 coding DNA: TGCAGTGCTGTAGGGGCCGGGACAAACACCGGGGAGCTGTTTTTT.

This chain links TRBV7-3 with TRBJ2-2; D gene uncertain. CDR1 is SGHTA, CDR2 FQGTGA, per germline. The CDR3 totals 13 residues. V shed 2 bases and J shed 5 bases, with 6 bases lying between them. CDR3 in DNA: TGTGCCAGCAGCTTACCAGTTACCGGGGAGCTGTTTTTT. It specifies CASSLPVTGELFF.

This sequence joins TRBV7-2 and TRBJ1-5; a weak D match, TRBD1 (5 bases). The CDR3 is made up of 15 amino acids. Trimming stripped 5 bases from V and 0 bases from J, with 11 bases between. CDR1 and CDR2 from the germline V gene are SGHTA and FQGNSA. CDR3 sequence reads: CASSPRQGSNQPQHF. The CDR3 DNA reads as TGTGCCAGCAGCCCCCGGCAGGGTAGCAATCAGCCCCAGCATTTT.